This T cell receptor beta chain stems from a study of cytomegalovirus exposure and HLA in healthy donors. Overall study: Samples from HLA-typed donors yielded about 85 million unique TCRs in an early data release.

Overall study findings and caveats: Analysis was performed later, and it showed HLA-associated TCR beta chains to be more clonally expanded than equally common others. Researchers catalogued under 200 TCR beta chains as cytomegalovirus-associated.

Each of the donors was a healthy bone marrow donor. CDR3 size: 15 residues. V shed 2 bases, J shed 5 bases, and the junction held 8 bases outside the gene matches. CDR1 is SEHNR and CDR2 is FQNEAQ in the germline V gene (reference sequence). PCR was performed using 60 Vbeta and 13 Jbeta primers. Measured with immunoSEQ multiplex PCR; TCRdb has only the in-frame clones, and not every one. The profile shows about 140,000 clones, more than 70% of them singletons. This clone was counted once. Its antigen is unidentified. This rearrangement joins TRBV7-9 to TRBJ2-7; 8 positions agree with TRBD1. The sample comprised PBMCs. The receptor was derived from a man in his forties or fifties in good health and CMV-seronegative. CDR3: CASSLMQGARNEQYF. CDR3 DNA: TGTGCCAGCAGCTTAATGCAGGGGGCTCGGAACGAGCAGTACTTC.